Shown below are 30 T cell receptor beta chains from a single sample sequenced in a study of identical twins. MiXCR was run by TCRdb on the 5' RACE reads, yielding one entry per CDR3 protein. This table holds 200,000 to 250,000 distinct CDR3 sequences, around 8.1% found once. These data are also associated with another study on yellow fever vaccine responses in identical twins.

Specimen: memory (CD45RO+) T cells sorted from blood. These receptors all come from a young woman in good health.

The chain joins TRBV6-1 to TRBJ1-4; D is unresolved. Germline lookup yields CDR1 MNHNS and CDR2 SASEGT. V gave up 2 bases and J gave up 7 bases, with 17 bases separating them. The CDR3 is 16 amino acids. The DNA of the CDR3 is TGTGCCAGCAGTGAATCCGCTGGGGATCTTAGTGAAAAACTGTTTTTT. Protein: CASSESAGDLSEKLFF.

CDR3 sequence reads: CASSLKGNYGYTF. The CDR3, as DNA: TGTGCCAGCAGTTTGAAAGGGAACTATGGCTACACCTTC. V and J are TRBV28 and TRBJ1-2; D uncertain. The CDR3 contains 13 residues. The germline V gene encodes CDR1 MDHEN and CDR2 SYDVKM. V was shortened by 3 bases and J by 2 bases, with 7 bases between the two germline ends.

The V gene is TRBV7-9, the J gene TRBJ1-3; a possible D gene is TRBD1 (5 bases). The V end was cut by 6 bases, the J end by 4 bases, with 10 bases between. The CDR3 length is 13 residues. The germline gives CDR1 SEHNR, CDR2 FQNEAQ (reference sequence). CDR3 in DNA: TGTGCCAGCAGGCGGACATCCGGAAACACCATATATTTT. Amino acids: CASRRTSGNTIYF.

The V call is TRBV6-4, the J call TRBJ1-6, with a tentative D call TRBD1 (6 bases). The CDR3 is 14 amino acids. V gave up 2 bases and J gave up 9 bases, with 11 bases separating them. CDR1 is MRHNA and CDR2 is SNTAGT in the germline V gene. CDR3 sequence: CASSDTRRGSPLHF. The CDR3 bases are TGTGCCAGCAGTGACACCCGCAGGGGTTCACCCCTCCACTTT.

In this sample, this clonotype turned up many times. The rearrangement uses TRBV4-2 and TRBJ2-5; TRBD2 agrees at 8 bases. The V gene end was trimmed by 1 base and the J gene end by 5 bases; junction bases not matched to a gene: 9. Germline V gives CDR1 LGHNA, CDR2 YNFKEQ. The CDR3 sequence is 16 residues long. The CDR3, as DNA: TGTGCCAGCAGCCAAGGAGGACTAGCCCGGGGGGAGACCCAGTACTTC. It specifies CASSQGGLARGETQYF.

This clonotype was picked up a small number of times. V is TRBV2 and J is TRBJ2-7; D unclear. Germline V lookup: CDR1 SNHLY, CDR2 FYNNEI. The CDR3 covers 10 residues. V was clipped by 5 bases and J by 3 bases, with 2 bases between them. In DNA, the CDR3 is TGTGCCAGCAGTAACTACGAGCAGTACTTC. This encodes CASSNYEQYF. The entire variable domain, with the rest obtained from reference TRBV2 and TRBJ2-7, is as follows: EPEVTQTPSHQVTQMGQEVILRCVPISNHLYFYWYRQILGQKVEFLVSFYNNEISEKSEIFDDQFSVERPDGSNFTLKIRSTKLEDSAMYFCASSNYEQYFGPGTRLTVT.

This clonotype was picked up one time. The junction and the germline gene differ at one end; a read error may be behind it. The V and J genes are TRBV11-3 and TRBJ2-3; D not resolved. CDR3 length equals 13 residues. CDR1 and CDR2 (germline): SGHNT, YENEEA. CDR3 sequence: CASSPGWADAQYF. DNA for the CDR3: TGTGCCAGCAGCCCCGGTTGGGCAGATGCGCAGTATTTT.

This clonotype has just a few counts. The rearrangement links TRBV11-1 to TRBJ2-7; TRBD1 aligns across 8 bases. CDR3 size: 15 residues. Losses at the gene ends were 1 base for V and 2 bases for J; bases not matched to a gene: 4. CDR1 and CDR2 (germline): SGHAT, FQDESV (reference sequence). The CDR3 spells CASSLVPDRAYEQYF. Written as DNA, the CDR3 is TGTGCCAGCAGCTTAGTTCCGGACAGGGCCTACGAGCAGTACTTC. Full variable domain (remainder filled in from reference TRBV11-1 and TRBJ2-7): EAEVAQSPRYKITEKSQAVAFWCDPISGHATLYWYRQILGQGPELLVQFQDESVVDDSQLPKDRFSAERLKGVDSTLKIQPAELGDSAMYLCASSLVPDRAYEQYFGPGTRLTVT.

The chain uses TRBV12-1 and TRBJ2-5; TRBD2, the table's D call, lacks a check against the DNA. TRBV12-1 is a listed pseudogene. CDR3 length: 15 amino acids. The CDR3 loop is CASSSGLAGDETQYF. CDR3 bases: TGTGCCAGCAGCTCCGGACTAGCGGGAGATGAGACCCAGTACTTC.

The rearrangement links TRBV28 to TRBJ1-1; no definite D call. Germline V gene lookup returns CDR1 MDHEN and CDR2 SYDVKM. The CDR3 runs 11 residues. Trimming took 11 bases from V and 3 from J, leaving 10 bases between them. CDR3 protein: CAPLADTEAFF. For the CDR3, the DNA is TGTGCCCCGCTGGCAGACACTGAAGCTTTCTTT.

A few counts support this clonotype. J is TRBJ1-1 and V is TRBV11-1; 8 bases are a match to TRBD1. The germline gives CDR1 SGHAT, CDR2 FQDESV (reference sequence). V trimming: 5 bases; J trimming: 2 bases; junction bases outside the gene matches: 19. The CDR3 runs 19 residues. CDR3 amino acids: CASSTPSGQGTYFNTEAFF. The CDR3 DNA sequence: TGTGCCAGCAGCACACCCTCCGGACAGGGTACCTACTTCAACACTGAAGCTTTCTTT.

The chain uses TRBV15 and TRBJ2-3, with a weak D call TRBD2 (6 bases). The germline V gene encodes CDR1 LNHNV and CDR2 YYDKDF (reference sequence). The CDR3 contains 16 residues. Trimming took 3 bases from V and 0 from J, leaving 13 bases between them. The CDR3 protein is CATSSLVLASTDTQYF. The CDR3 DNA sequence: TGTGCCACCAGCAGTCTTGTCCTAGCGAGCACAGATACGCAGTATTTT.

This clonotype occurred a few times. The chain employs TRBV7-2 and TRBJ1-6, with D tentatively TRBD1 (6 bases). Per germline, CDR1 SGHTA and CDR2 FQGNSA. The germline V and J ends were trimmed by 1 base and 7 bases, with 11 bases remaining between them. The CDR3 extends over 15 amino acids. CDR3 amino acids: CASSLVGTSNSPLHF. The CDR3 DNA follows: TGTGCCAGCAGCTTAGTGGGGACAAGCAATTCACCCCTCCACTTT.

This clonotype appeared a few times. CDR3 residues: CASAGGQGLREQYF. CDR3 DNA: TGCGCCAGCGCTGGGGGGCAGGGTCTCCGCGAGCAGTACTTC. J is TRBJ2-7 and V is TRBV5-1; the D gene could be TRBD1 or TRBD2 (6 bases each). The V end lost 7 bases, the J end lost 6 bases, and 20 bases lay between the germline ends. The CDR3 covers 14 residues. Germline V gene sequence: CDR1 SGHRS, CDR2 YFSETQ.

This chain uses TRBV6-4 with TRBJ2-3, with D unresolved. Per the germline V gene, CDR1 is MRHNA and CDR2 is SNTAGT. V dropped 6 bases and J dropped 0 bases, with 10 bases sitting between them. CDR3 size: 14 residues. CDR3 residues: CASSAQESTDTQYF. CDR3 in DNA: TGTGCCAGCAGCGCTCAGGAGAGCACAGATACGCAGTATTTT.

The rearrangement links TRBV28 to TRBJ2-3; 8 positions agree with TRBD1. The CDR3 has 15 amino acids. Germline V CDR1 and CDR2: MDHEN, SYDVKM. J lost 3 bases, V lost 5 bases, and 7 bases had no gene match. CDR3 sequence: CASSGGGQGTDTQYF. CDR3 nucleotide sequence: TGTGCCAGCAGTGGGGGAGGACAGGGTACAGATACGCAGTATTTT.

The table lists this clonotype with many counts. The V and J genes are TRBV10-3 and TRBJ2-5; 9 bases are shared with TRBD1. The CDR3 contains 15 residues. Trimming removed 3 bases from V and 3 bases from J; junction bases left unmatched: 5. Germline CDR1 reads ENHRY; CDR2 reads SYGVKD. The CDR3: CAISDRDRDEETQYF. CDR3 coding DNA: TGTGCCATCAGTGACCGGGACAGGGACGAAGAGACCCAGTACTTC.

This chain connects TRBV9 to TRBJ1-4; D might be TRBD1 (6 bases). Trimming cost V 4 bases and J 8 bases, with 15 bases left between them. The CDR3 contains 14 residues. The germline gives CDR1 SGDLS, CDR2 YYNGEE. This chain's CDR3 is CASSFRQGGEKLFF. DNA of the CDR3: TGTGCCAGCAGCTTCCGCCAAGGGGGAGAAAAACTGTTTTTT.

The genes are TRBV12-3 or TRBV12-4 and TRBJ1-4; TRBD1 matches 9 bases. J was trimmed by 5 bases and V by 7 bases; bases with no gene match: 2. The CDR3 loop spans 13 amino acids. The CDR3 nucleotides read TGTGCCAGCAAGACAGGGGGGAATGAAAAACTGTTTTTT. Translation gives CASKTGGNEKLFF.

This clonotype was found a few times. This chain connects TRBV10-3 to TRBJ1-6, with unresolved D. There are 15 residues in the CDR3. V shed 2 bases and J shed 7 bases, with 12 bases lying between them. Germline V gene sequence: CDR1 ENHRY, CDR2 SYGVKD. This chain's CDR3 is CAISERKTENSPLHF. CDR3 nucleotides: TGTGCCATCAGTGAGCGAAAGACCGAGAATTCACCCCTCCACTTT.

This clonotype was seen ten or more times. This CDR3 reads CSVSSVQETQYF. CDR3 DNA: TGCAGCGTTAGCTCAGTCCAAGAGACCCAGTACTTC. This rearrangement joins TRBV29-1 to TRBJ2-5; no reliable D call. CDR1 SQVTM and CDR2 ANQGSEA come from the germline V gene. Trimming removed 5 bases at V and 1 base at J, with 8 bases between. This CDR3 has 12 amino acids. Based on the CDR3 plus reference TRBV29-1 and TRBJ2-5, the full variable domain is SAVISQKPSRDICQRGTSLTIQCQVDSQVTMMFWYRQQPGQSLTLIATANQGSEATYESGFVIDKFPISRPNLTFSTLTVSNMSPEDSSIYLCSVSSVQETQYFGPGTRLLVL.

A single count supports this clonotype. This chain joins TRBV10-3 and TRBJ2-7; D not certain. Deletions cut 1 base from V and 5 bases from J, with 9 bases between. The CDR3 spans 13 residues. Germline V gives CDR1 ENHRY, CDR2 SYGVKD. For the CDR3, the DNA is TGTGCCATCAGTGAGTTTCCCCCGGACGAGCAGTACTTC. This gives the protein CAISEFPPDEQYF.

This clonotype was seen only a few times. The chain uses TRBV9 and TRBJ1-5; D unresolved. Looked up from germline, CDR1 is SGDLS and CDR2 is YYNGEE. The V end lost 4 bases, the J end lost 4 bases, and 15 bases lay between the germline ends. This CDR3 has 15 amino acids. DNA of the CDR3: TGTGCCAGCAGCCCAGGACGCAGAACTAATCAGCCCCAGCATTTT. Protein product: CASSPGRRTNQPQHF. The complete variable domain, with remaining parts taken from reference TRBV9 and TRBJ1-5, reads DSGVTQTPKHLITATGQRVTLRCSPRSGDLSVYWYQQSLDQGLQFLIQYYNGEERAKGNILERFSAQQFPDLHSELNLSSLELGDSALYFCASSPGRRTNQPQHFGDGTRLSIL.

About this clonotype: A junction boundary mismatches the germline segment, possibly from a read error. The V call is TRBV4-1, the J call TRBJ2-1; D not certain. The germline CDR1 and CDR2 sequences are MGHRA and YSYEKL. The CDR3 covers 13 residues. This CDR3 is CAMGAGSYGEQFF. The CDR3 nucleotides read TGTGCCATGGGCGCCGGCAGTTATGGTGAGCAGTTCTTC.

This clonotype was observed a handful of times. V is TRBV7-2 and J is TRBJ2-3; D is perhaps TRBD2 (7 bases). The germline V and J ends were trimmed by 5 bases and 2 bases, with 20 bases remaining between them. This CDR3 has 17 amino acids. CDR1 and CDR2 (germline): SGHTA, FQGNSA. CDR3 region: CASSRRGGEGFTDTQYF. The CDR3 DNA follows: TGTGCCAGCAGCCGCCGAGGGGGGGAGGGTTTCACAGATACGCAGTATTTT.

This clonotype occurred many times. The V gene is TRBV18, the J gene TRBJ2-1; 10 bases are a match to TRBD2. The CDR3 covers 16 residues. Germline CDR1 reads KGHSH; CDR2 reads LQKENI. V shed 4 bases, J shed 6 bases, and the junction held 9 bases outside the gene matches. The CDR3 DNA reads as TGTGCCAGCTCACGAAACCTAGCGGGAGCGGGCAATGAGCAGTTCTTC. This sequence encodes CASSRNLAGAGNEQFF.

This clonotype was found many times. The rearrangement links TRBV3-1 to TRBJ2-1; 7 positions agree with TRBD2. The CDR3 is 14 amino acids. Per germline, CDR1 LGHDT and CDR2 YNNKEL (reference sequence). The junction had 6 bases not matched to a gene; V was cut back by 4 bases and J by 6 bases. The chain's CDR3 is CASSPRSGGNEQFF. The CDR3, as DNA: TGTGCCAGCAGCCCCCGGTCGGGGGGCAATGAGCAGTTCTTC.

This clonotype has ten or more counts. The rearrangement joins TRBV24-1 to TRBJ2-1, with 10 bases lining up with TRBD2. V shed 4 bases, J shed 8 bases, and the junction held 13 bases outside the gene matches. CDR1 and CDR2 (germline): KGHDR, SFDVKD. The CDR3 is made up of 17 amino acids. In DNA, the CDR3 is TGTGCCACCAGTGACCCCGACTCTAGCGGGAGTAACTATGAGCAGTTCTTC. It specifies CATSDPDSSGSNYEQFF.

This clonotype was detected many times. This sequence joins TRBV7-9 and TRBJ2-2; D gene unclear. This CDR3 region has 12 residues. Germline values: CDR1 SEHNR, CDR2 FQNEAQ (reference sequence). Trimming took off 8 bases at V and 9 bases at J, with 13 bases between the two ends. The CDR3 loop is CASGSLGRELFF. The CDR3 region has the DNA TGTGCCAGCGGATCCCTTGGAAGGGAGCTGTTTTTT. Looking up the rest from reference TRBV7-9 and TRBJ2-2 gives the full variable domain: DTGVSQNPRHKITKRGQNVTFRCDPISEHNRLYWYRQTLGQGPEFLTYFQNEAQLEKSRLLSDRFSAERPKGSFSTLEIQRTEQGDSAMYLCASGSLGRELFFGEGSRLTVL.

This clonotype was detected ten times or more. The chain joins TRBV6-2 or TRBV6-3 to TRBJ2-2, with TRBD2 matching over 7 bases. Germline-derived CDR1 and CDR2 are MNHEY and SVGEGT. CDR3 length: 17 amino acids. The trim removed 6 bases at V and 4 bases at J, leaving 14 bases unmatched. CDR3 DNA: TGTGCCAGCAGAAAGCCCGAATCCGGCGGGAGCACCGGGGAGCTGTTTTTT. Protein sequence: CASRKPESGGSTGELFF.